This T cell receptor (beta chain) was profiled in a study of control samples from healthy donors and cancer patients (dated by TCRdb to the early 2020s). Preparation of the library involved the immunoSEQ multiplex PCR assay. This immuneACCESS table, as held by TCRdb, lists in-frame sequences with V and J called but not all clones. Of the missing ones, under half trace to an unresolved V gene in checked studies; the others have no known cause. Counted in this sample were about 99,000 clones; approximately 90% of them appeared once. The ten largest clonotypes hold about 19% of the sample. As for this clone: The antigen it binds to is not known. No per-base quality is available; no much larger clone lies one base away.

Measured from the cysteine to the phenylalanine, the CDR3 is 16 residues long. Only the CDR3 region is kept as DNA, spanning 48 bases read in frame from base 1. V sheds 6 bases and J sheds 0 bases, leaving 15 bases between their ends. From the germline V gene, CDR1 is SNHLY and CDR2 is FYNNEI. Material: PBMCs. This sequence originates from a man aged 60 to 69 with lung cancer. Recombination connected TRBV2 to TRBJ1-3; the D gene is possibly TRBD1, with 6 bases matching. The DNA sequence is given as TGTGCCAGCAGCCTACAGGGCCCCAGCTCTGGAAACACCATATATTTT. This yields the protein CASSLQGPSSGNTIYF.